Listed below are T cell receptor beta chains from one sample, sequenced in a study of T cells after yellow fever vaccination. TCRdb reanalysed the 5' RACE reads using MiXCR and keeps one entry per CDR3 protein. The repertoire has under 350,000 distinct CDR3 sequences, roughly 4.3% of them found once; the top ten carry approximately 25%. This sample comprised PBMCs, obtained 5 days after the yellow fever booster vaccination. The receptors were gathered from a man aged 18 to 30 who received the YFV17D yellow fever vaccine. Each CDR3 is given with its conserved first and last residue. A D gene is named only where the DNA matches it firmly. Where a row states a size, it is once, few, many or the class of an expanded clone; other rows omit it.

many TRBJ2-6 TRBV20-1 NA TGCAGTGCTAGAGACCCTTCCCGGGCCCTCTCTGGGGCCAACGTCCTGACTTTC CSARDPSRALSGANVLTF
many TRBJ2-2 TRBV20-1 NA TGCAGTGCTAGAGATGACAAAAACACCGGGGAGCTGTTTTTT CSARDDKNTGELFF
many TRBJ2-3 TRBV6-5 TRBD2 TGTGCCAGCAGTCCTTCGACTAGCGGGGGGGCCTATACGCAGTATTTT CASSPSTSGGAYTQYF
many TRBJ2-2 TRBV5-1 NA TGCGCCAGCAGCTTGCGGGTCCCGAACACCGGGGAGCTGTTTTTT CASSLRVPNTGELFF
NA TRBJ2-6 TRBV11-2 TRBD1 TGTGCCAGCAGCTTAGATTGGGGACAGCCCCTCTCTGGGGCCAACGTCCTGACTTTC CASSLDWGQPLSGANVLTF
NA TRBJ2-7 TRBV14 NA TGTGCCAGCAGCCAAGTAGGAACTCAGAACTACGAGCAGTACTTC CASSQVGTQNYEQYF
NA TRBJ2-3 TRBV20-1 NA TGCAGTGCTAGAAAGGCAAGCGGCTCAGATACGCAGTATTTT CSARKASGSDTQYF
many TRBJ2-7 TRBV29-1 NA TGCAGCGTTGCTCCGGCAGGGGCAACCTCCTACGAGCAGTACTTC CSVAPAGATSYEQYF
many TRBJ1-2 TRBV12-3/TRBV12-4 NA TGTGCCAGCAGTTTTGAGTTCGGGGGCTATGGCTACACCTTC CASSFEFGGYGYTF
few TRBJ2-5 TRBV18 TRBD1 TGTGCCAGCTCACCCCGGGACAGGGGGTCCATAGAAGAGACCCAGTACTTC CASSPRDRGSIEETQYF
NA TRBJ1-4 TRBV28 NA TGTGCCAGTGCAGGGATTGTTAATGAAAAACTGTTTTTT CASAGIVNEKLFF
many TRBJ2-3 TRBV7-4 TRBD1 TGTGCCAGCAGCTTAGAAAGGGACAGACTCCGACCAGATACGCAGTATTTT CASSLERDRLRPDTQYF
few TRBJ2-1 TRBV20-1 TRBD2 TGCAGTGCTAGATCTAGCGGGGGGACCAATGAGCAGTTCTTC CSARSSGGTNEQFF
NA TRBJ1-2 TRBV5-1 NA TGCGCCAGCAGCTTGGTAGCAGGGGTTGATGGCTACACCTTC CASSLVAGVDGYTF
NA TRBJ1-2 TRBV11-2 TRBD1 TGTGCCAGCAGCTCCCTGACAGGGAATGGCTACACCTTC CASSSLTGNGYTF
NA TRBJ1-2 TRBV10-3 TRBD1 TGTGCCACAAAACTAACTGCCGGGACAGGGGATGGCTACACCTTC CATKLTAGTGDGYTF
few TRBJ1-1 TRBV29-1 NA TGCAGCGTTACAGAGAACACTGAAGCTTTCTTT CSVTENTEAFF
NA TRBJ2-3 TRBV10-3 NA TGTGCCATCAGTGAGTCGCTAGGGCTGGGGACTCCAGATACGCAGTATTTT CAISESLGLGTPDTQYF
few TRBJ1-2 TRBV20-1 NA TGCAGTGCTATCGCGGGCTCACAGGGTGGGGGCTACACCTTC CSAIAGSQGGGYTF
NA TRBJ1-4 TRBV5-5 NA TGTGCCAGCAGCTTCGTTGCAACTAATGAAAAACTGTTTTTT CASSFVATNEKLFF
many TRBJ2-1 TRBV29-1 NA TGCAGCGCCAATCGCGCGCTGCGGTCCTACAATGAGCAGTTCTTC CSANRALRSYNEQFF
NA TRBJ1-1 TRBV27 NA TGTGCCAGCAGTTTATACGGGGGCGAGTTGGGCACTGAAGCTTTCTTT CASSLYGGELGTEAFF
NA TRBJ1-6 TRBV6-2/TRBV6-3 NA TGTGCCAGCGCCGGGGCCGATGCAGGCTTTTTGAGTCATTCACCCCTCCACTTT CASAGADAGFLSHSPLHF
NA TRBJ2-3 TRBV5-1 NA TGCGCCAGCAGCGAGGGACCGAGGGCCACAGATACGCAGTATTTT CASSEGPRATDTQYF
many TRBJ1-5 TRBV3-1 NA TGTGCCAGCAGCCAATCGGACAGTGATCAGCCCCAGCATTTT CASSQSDSDQPQHF
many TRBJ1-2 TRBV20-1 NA TGCAGTGCTAGAGCCGGGAGCGGGGCCTATGGCTACACCTTC CSARAGSGAYGYTF
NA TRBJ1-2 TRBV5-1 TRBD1 TGCGCCAGCAGCCCCGACAGGGGCGCGCCTTATGGCTACACCTTC CASSPDRGAPYGYTF
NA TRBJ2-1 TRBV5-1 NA TGCGCCAGCAGCTTGGGCAGGGGGAGGGCGGACAATGAGCAGTTCTTC CASSLGRGRADNEQFF
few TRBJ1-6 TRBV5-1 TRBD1 TGCGCCAGCAGCTTGGGGGACAGTCCTAATTCACCCCTCCACTTT CASSLGDSPNSPLHF
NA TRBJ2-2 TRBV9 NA TGTGCCAGCAGCTACACACAGGGACGCGGGGAGCTGTTTTTT CASSYTQGRGELFF
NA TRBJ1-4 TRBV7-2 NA TGTGCCAGCAGCTCCTTACAGGGTTATGAAAAACTGTTTTTT CASSSLQGYEKLFF
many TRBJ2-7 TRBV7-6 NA TGTGCCAGCAGCTCGACAGGCCCCAGAGACGAGCAGTACTTC CASSSTGPRDEQYF
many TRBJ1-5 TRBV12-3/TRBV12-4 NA TGTGCCAGCAGGCGCCGACAGGATCAGCCCCAGCATTTT CASRRRQDQPQHF
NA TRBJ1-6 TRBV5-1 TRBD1 TGCGCCAGCAGGGGACAGGGGGGCTCCTATAATTCACCCCTCCACTTT CASRGQGGSYNSPLHF
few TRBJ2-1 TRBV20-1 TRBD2 TGCAGTGCTAGCGGGGGGGCCGGAGAGCAGTTCTTC CSASGGAGEQFF
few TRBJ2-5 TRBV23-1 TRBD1 TGCGCCAGCAGTCAATCGTTCCCGCAGGGGGCCGAAGAGACCCAGTACTTC CASSQSFPQGAEETQYF
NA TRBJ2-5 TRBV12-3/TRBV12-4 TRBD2 TGTGCCAGCAGTACTTGGACTAGCGGGGGGCAAGAGACCCAGTACTTC CASSTWTSGGQETQYF
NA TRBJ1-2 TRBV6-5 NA TGTGCCAGCAGATCCCACCCGTGGGGCTCTAACTATGGCTACACCTTC CASRSHPWGSNYGYTF
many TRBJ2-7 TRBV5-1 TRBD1 TGCGCCAGCAGCATCAAGGGACAGGGTCAGTACGAGCAGTACTTC CASSIKGQGQYEQYF
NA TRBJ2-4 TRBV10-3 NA TGTGCCATCAGAGCAGGGGGGACCAAAAACATTCAGTACTTC CAIRAGGTKNIQYF
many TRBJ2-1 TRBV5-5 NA TGTGCCAGCAGCCAGCTACGACAGGTCTCCTACAATGAGCAGTTCTTC CASSQLRQVSYNEQFF
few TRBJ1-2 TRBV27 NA TGTGCCAGCGGGGTGTACTATGGCTACACCTTC CASGVYYGYTF
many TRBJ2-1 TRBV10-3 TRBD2 TGTGCCGCTAAGTCGCTAGCGGGGGCGCTCAATGAGCAGTTCTTC CAAKSLAGALNEQFF
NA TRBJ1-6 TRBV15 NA TGTGCCACCAGCAAGGAGGGGAGTCGGTCACCCCTCCACTTT CATSKEGSRSPLHF
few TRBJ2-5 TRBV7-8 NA TGTGCCAGCAGCTCCGGACAGACCCAGTACTTC CASSSGQTQYF
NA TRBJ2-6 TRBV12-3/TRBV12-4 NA TGTGCCAGCGGGAACAGAGTGAGCTCTGGGGCCAACGTCCTGACTTTC CASGNRVSSGANVLTF
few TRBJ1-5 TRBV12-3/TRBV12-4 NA TGTGCCAGCAGTCCACCAAGTCAGCCCCAGCATTTT CASSPPSQPQHF
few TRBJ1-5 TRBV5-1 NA TGCGCCAGCAGCTTGGGATTTTGGGGGGGACTACAGCCCCAGCATTTT CASSLGFWGGLQPQHF
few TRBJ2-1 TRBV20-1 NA TGCAGTGCGAGAGCCCCCAGCTCCTACAATGAGCAGTTCTTC CSARAPSSYNEQFF
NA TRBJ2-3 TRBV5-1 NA TGCGCCAGCAGCTTGGAGGCCTGGGTAGATACGCAGTATTTT CASSLEAWVDTQYF
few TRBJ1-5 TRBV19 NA TGTGCCAGTAGTATAGGGATTAACCAGCCCCAGCATTTT CASSIGINQPQHF
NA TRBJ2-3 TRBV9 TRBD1 TGTGCCAGCAGTATAGGGACAGTGGCCACAGATACGCAGTATTTT CASSIGTVATDTQYF
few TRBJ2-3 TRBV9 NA TGTGCCAGCAGCGTTGTGGGGGCAGATACGCAGTATTTT CASSVVGADTQYF
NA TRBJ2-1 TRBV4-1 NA TGCGCCAGCAGCCAAGATTTTGCGGGAACGGTAAATGAGCAGTTCTTC CASSQDFAGTVNEQFF
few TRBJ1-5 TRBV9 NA TGTGCCAGCAGCGTAGCAGGAGATAGCAATCAGCCCCAGCATTTT CASSVAGDSNQPQHF
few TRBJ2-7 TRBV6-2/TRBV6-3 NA TGTGCCAGCAGTTATGATTCTAGAACCTACGAGCAGTACTTC CASSYDSRTYEQYF
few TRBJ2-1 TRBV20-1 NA TGCAGTGCTAGTTTTGGGGCGTCGGCAAATGAGCAGTTCTTC CSASFGASANEQFF
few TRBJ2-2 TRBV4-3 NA TGCGCCAGCAGCCGAGAAGTGGCGGGGAGCACCGGGGAGCTGTTTTTT CASSREVAGSTGELFF
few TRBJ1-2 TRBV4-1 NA TGCGCCAGCAGCGGCGACAGAAGCTATGGCTACACCTTC CASSGDRSYGYTF